A single TCR beta chain is shown here with its context. Clones were sequenced by immunoSEQ multiplex PCR, and TCRdb holds only the in-frame ones, with some missing. There are about 46,000 clones in the sample; 93% occur only once, and more than 3% lies in the top ten. These data come from a study of T cell changes during pregnancy in multiple sclerosis. CDR1 is MDHEN, CDR2 SYDVKM, per germline. The CDR3 has 15 residues. The ends were cut back, 5 bases at V and 5 bases at J, with 16 bases in the middle. This receptor was obtained from a female donor with multiple sclerosis, enrolled in a pregnancy study. The gene calls are TRBV28 and TRBJ2-1; tentative D call: TRBD2 (5 bases). This specimen was CD8+ T cells from peripheral blood mononuclear cells, taken after pregnancy. This CDR3 reads CASSASPGTHNEQFF. The CDR3 DNA reads as TGTGCCAGCAGTGCAAGTCCGGGAACCCACAATGAGCAGTTCTTC.